Shown below are 14 T cell receptor beta chains from a single sample sequenced in a study of T cell responses to AZD1222 COVID-19 vaccine. Produced via immunoSEQ multiplex PCR; TCRdb's table is partial and in-frame only. This table has around 170,000 clones, around 90% appearing once. The sample here was peripheral blood, taken 28 days after the second AZD1222 dose. The receptors here all came from an adult who received the AZD1222 COVID-19 vaccine.

The chain links TRBV28 to TRBJ1-6; TRBD1 might be the D (5 bases). The CDR3 loop spans 18 amino acids. Deletions cut 5 bases from V and 4 bases from J, with 21 bases between. Germline V CDR1 and CDR2: MDHEN, SYDVKM. The CDR3 loop is CASSPSDHQGRYNSPLHF. CDR3 in DNA: TGTGCCAGCAGTCCCTCGGACCACCAGGGAAGATATAATTCACCCCTCCACTTT. The variable domain in full, with the rest retrieved from reference TRBV28 and TRBJ1-6, is DVKVTQSSRYLVKRTGEKVFLECVQDMDHENMFWYRQDPGLGLRLIYFSYDVKMKEKGDIPEGYSVSREKKERFSLILESASTNQTSMYLCASSPSDHQGRYNSPLHFGNGTRLTVT.

This clone has a single count. The chain has TRBV7-3 and TRBJ1-6, with D hard to call. V was trimmed by 2 bases and J by 5 bases, leaving 7 bases between them. CDR1 is SGHTA and CDR2 is FQGTGA in the germline V gene. The CDR3 spans 14 residues. CDR3 nucleotide sequence: TGTGCCAGCAGCTTAGCCGGTAATAATTCACCCCTCCACTTT. It translates to CASSLAGNNSPLHF.

V usage is TRBV28 and J usage is TRBJ1-2; TRBD1 aligns across 9 bases. This CDR3 has 14 amino acids. CDR1 is MDHEN and CDR2 is SYDVKM in the germline V gene. J lost 7 bases, V lost 5 bases, and 8 bases had no gene match. The CDR3 bases are TGTGCCAGCAGTAAACCCGGGACAGGGCCTGGCTACACCTTC. It is translated as CASSKPGTGPGYTF.

This clone was picked up one time. The CDR3 DNA sequence: TGTGCCTGGAGTAGAAGGGGGGCGTTATACGAGCAGTACTTC. Its translation is CAWSRRGALYEQYF. The gene calls are TRBV30 and TRBJ2-7; TRBD1 or TRBD2 may be the D gene (6 bases each). CDR1 and CDR2 from the germline V gene are GTSNPN and SVGIG (reference sequence). V was pared by 2 bases and J by 4 bases, with 15 bases between. The CDR3 covers 14 residues.

The J gene is TRBJ1-6, the V gene TRBV9, with 9 bases fitting TRBD1. The J segment lost 7 bases and the V segment lost 2 bases, leaving 4 bases of the junction unmatched. Germline V gives CDR1 SGDLS, CDR2 YYNGEE. CDR3 length: 15 amino acids. CDR3 protein: CASSVRTGENSPLHF. The DNA for the CDR3 is TGTGCCAGCAGCGTCCGGACAGGGGAAAATTCACCCCTCCACTTT. The variable domain in full, completed from reference TRBV9 and TRBJ1-6, reads DSGVTQTPKHLITATGQRVTLRCSPRSGDLSVYWYQQSLDQGLQFLIQYYNGEERAKGNILERFSAQQFPDLHSELNLSSLELGDSALYFCASSVRTGENSPLHFGNGTRLTVT.

The chain carries TRBV7-9 and TRBJ2-4, with 9 bases matching TRBD1. Looked up from germline, CDR1 is SEHNR and CDR2 is FQNEAQ (reference sequence). The CDR3 has 14 residues. V was pared by 3 bases and J by 6 bases, with 3 bases of the junction left unmatched. This chain's CDR3 is CASSLVGQGNIQYF. DNA for the CDR3: TGTGCCAGCAGCTTGGTGGGACAGGGAAACATTCAGTACTTC.

Regarding this clone: Other DNA sequences in this specimen translate into the identical CDR3. This chain links TRBV5-6 with TRBJ2-7; D is unresolved. Trimming took off 0 bases at V and 4 bases at J, with 2 bases between the two ends. Germline CDR1 and CDR2: SGHDT and YYEEEE. This CDR3 spans 11 amino acids. CDR3 in DNA: TGTGCCAGCAGCTTGGGTTACGAGCAGTACTTC. Translation gives CASSLGYEQYF.

The chain is built from TRBV3-1 (or the pseudogene TRBV3-2) and TRBJ1-2, with D unclear. The CDR3 has 13 amino acids. CDR1 is LGHDT, CDR2 YNNKEL, per germline (reference sequence). The ends were cut back, 4 bases at V and 8 bases at J, with 14 bases in the middle. The CDR3 DNA reads as TGTGCCAGCAGCCCAGCTCAAGGGAGAGGCTACACCTTC. It codes for CASSPAQGRGYTF.

The V call is TRBV7-2, the J call TRBJ1-2, with D possibly matching TRBD1 (5 bases). The ends were cut back, 5 bases at V and 0 bases at J, with 10 bases in the middle. From germline, CDR1 is SGHTA and CDR2 FQGNSA. This CDR3 spans 14 amino acids. CDR3 nucleotide sequence: TGTGCCAGCAGCGGGACGGCGACTAACTATGGCTACACCTTC. Protein: CASSGTATNYGYTF. Full variable domain (rest looked up from reference TRBV7-2 and TRBJ1-2): GAGVSQSPSNKVTEKGKDVELRCDPISGHTALYWYRQSLGQGLEFLIYFQGNSAPDKSGLPSDRFSAERTGGSVSTLTIQRTQQEDSAVYLCASSGTATNYGYTFGSGTRLTVV.

This clone has only a few counts. V usage is TRBV7-2 and J usage is TRBJ1-1, with D perhaps TRBD1 (6 bases). Germline CDR1 is SGHTA and CDR2 is FQGNSA. V lost 0 bases, J lost 11 bases, and 13 bases lay in between. The CDR3 has 13 amino acids. CDR3 in amino acids: CASSLARVGAAFF. The CDR3 nucleotides are TGTGCCAGCAGCTTAGCAAGGGTGGGGGCGGCTTTCTTT.

V is TRBV6-2 or TRBV6-3 and J is TRBJ1-5; D may be TRBD1 (5 bases). Trimming removed 4 bases at V and 2 bases at J, with 9 bases between. The CDR3 covers 14 residues. Germline assignment: CDR1 MNHEY and CDR2 SVGEGT. The CDR3: CASSWGSGNQPQHF. The CDR3 bases are TGTGCCAGCAGTTGGGGGTCTGGCAATCAGCCCCAGCATTTT.

The V gene is TRBV19, the J gene TRBJ1-5, with D possibly matching TRBD1 (5 bases). Germline assignment: CDR1 LNHDA and CDR2 SQIVND (reference sequence). CDR3 length: 15 amino acids. Trimming removed 4 bases from V and 0 bases from J, with 10 bases in between. The CDR3 DNA follows: TGTGCCAGTAGTACCCAGGGAGGTAGCAATCAGCCCCAGCATTTT. Amino acid sequence: CASSTQGGSNQPQHF.

This clone turned up a few times. This same CDR3 is encoded by further DNA sequences in the sample. The chain combines TRBV6-1 with TRBJ1-5; unclear D gene. The CDR3 spans 14 residues. Germline V gene sequence: CDR1 MNHNS, CDR2 SASEGT. V was trimmed by 0 bases and J by 7 bases, leaving 10 bases between them. The CDR3 bases are TGTGCCAGCAGTGAAGCGGCGTCCGCCCAGCCCCAGCATTTT. Translated, it gives CASSEAASAQPQHF.

The chain links TRBV19 to TRBJ2-7; TRBD2 agrees at 9 bases. The CDR3 runs 16 residues. CDR1 LNHDA and CDR2 SQIVND come from the germline V gene (reference sequence). The J segment lost 5 bases and the V segment lost 3 bases, leaving 11 bases of the junction unmatched. CDR3 protein: CASSISPGLARHEQYF. CDR3 DNA sequence: TGTGCCAGTAGTATCAGTCCGGGACTAGCTAGGCACGAGCAGTACTTC.